These 8 T cell receptor beta chains were all obtained from the same sample, sequenced in a study of shared clonotypes between healthy human individuals. The repertoire was sequenced with immunoSEQ multiplex PCR; TCRdb's copy has only in-frame clones and lacks some. The table includes over a million clones, more than 65% detected once. The material sequenced was memory CD4+ T cells sorted from blood. Subset indicated: CD45RA-negative fraction. All receptors come from a man aged 18 to 35 in good health.

The chain links TRBV5-1 to TRBJ2-3; TRBD2 is a possible D gene (5 bases). Trimming cost V 5 bases and J 0 bases, with 7 bases left between them. Germline-derived CDR1 and CDR2 are SGHRS and YFSETQ. CDR3 length: 13 amino acids. The CDR3 loop is CASRRESTDTQYF. CDR3 bases: TGCGCCAGCAGACGGGAAAGCACAGATACGCAGTATTTT.

The rearrangement uses TRBV5-4 and TRBJ2-3; D unresolved. Deletions cut 3 bases from V and 4 bases from J, with 9 bases between. The CDR3 loop spans 13 amino acids. In germline, CDR1 is SGHNT, CDR2 YYREEE (reference sequence). Written as DNA, the CDR3 is TGTGCCAGCAGCTCGCCCCAGCCAGATACGCAGTATTTT. Translating gives CASSSPQPDTQYF.

This chain links TRBV28 with TRBJ2-7; D is possibly TRBD1 (6 bases). Germline loops: CDR1 MDHEN, CDR2 SYDVKM. This CDR3 is 11 amino acids long. The V gene lost 6 bases and the J gene lost 12 bases, with 15 bases spanning the gap. The CDR3 loop is CASRGARVLYF. The CDR3, as DNA: TGTGCCAGCAGGGGGGCGCGAGTGCTGTACTTC.

As regards this clone: Other nucleotide sequences in the sample specify the same CDR3. This rearrangement joins TRBV2 to TRBJ2-7; the D is unclear. Germline V lookup: CDR1 SNHLY, CDR2 FYNNEI. The CDR3 has 14 residues. Trimming took 6 bases from V and 0 from J, leaving 12 bases between them. The CDR3: CASRRTGSSYEQYF. The CDR3 DNA reads as TGTGCCAGCAGACGGACGGGTAGCTCCTACGAGCAGTACTTC.

The gene calls are TRBV7-2 and TRBJ1-2; D possibly corresponds to TRBD1 (5 bases). CDR3 length: 15 amino acids. V dropped 7 bases and J dropped 3 bases, with 18 bases sitting between them. Germline CDR1 and CDR2: SGHTA and FQGNSA. Written as DNA, the CDR3 is TGTGCCAGCACCACTTTTGGGGGTCTCGACTATGGCTACACCTTC. Its protein is CASTTFGGLDYGYTF. The full variable domain, its missing parts supplied by reference TRBV7-2 and TRBJ1-2, is GAGVSQSPSNKVTEKGKDVELRCDPISGHTALYWYRQSLGQGLEFLIYFQGNSAPDKSGLPSDRFSAERTGGSVSTLTIQRTQQEDSAVYLCASTTFGGLDYGYTFGSGTRLTVV.

The genes are TRBV7-2 and TRBJ2-1; D is unclear. Germline CDR1 and CDR2: SGHTA and FQGNSA. CDR3 length equals 14 residues. The ends were cut back, 2 bases at V and 1 base at J, with 6 bases in the middle. The CDR3 region is CASSLYDSYNEQFF. The CDR3 DNA reads as TGTGCCAGCAGCTTATATGATTCCTACAATGAGCAGTTCTTC.

The chain joins TRBV7-2 to TRBJ1-1, with a weak D call TRBD1 (5 bases). Between the trimmed V and J ends, which lost 3 bases and 5 bases, there was a span of 16 bases. The CDR3 extends over 15 amino acids. CDR1 and CDR2 (germline): SGHTA, FQGNSA. For the CDR3, the DNA is TGTGCCAGCAGCTTCGGGACGGGACTTTCTACTGAAGCTTTCTTT. Protein sequence: CASSFGTGLSTEAFF.

The chain uses TRBV7-2 and TRBJ1-6; D gene unclear. The CDR3 covers 14 residues. Germline-derived CDR1 and CDR2 are SGHTA and FQGNSA. V lost 2 bases to trimming and J lost 8 bases, with 10 bases between them. In nucleotides, the CDR3 is TGTGCCAGCAGCTTAACACGGTCCCATTCACCCCTCCACTTT. Protein: CASSLTRSHSPLHF.